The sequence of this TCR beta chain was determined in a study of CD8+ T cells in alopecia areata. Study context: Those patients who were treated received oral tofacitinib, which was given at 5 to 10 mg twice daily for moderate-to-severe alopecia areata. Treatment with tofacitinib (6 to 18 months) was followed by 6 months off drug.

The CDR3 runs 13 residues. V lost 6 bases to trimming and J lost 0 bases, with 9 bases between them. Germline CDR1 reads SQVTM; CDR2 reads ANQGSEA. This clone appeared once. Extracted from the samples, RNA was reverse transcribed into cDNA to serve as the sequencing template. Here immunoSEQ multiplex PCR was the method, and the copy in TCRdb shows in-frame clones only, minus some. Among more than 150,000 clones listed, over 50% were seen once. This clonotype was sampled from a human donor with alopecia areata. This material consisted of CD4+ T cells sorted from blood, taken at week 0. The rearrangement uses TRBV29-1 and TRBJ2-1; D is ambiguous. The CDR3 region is CSVATTSYNEQFF. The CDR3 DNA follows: TGCAGCGTGGCCACTACCTCCTACAATGAGCAGTTCTTC.